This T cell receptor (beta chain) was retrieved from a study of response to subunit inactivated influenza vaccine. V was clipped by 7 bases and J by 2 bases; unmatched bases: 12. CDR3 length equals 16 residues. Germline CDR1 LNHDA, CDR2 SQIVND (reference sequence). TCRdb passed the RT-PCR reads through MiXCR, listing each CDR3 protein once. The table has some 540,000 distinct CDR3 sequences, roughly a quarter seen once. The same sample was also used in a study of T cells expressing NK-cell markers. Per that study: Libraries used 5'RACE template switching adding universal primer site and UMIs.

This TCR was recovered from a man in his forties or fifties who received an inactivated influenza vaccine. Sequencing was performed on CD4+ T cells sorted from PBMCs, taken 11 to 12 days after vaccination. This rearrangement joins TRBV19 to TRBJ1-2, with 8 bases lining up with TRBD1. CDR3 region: CASKTTGASGNYGYTF. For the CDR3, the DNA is TGTGCCAGTAAAACGACAGGGGCGTCGGGGAACTATGGCTACACCTTC.